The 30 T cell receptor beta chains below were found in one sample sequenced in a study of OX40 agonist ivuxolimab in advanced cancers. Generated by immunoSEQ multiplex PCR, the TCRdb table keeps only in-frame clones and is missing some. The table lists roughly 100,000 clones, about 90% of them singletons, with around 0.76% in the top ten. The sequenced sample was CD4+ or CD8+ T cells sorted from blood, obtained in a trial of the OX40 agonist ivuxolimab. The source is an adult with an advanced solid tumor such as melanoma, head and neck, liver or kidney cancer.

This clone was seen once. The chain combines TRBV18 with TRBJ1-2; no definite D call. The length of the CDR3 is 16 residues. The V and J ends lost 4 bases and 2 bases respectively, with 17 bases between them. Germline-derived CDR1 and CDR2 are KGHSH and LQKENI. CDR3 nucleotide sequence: TGTGCCAGCTCACACGGGAGTTCCACCCCCAACTATGGCTACACCTTC. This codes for CASSHGSSTPNYGYTF.

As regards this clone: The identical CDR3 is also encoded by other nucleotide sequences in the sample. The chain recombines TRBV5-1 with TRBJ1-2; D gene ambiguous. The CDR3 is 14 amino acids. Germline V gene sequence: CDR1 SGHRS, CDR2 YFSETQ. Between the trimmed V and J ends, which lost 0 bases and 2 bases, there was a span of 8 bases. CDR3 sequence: CASSLEGGNYGYTF. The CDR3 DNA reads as TGCGCCAGCAGCTTGGAGGGCGGAAACTATGGCTACACCTTC.

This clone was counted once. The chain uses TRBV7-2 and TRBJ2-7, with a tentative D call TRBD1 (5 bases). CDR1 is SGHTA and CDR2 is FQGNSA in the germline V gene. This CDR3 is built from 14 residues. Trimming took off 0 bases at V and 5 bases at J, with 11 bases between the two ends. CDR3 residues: CASSLAGVAHEQYF. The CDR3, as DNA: TGTGCCAGCAGCTTAGCAGGGGTTGCCCACGAGCAGTACTTC.

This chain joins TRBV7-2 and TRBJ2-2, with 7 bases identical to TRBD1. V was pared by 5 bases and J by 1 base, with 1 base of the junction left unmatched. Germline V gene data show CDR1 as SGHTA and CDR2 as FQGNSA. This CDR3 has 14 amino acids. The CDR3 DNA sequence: TGTGCCAGCAGCCGGGACAGGAACACCGGGGAGCTGTTTTTT. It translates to CASSRDRNTGELFF.

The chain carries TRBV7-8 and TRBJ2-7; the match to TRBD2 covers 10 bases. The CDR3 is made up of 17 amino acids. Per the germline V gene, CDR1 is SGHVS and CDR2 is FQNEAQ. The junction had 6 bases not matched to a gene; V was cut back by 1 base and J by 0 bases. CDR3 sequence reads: CASSLGASGSHSYEQYF. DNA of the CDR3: TGTGCCAGCAGCTTAGGGGCTAGCGGGAGCCACTCCTACGAGCAGTACTTC.

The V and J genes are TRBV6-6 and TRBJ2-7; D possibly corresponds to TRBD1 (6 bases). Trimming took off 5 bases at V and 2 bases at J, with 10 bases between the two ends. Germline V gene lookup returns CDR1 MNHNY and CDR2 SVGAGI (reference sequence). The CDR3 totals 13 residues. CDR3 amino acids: CASSMDSTYEQYF. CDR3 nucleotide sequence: TGTGCCAGCAGTATGGACAGTACCTACGAGCAGTACTTC.

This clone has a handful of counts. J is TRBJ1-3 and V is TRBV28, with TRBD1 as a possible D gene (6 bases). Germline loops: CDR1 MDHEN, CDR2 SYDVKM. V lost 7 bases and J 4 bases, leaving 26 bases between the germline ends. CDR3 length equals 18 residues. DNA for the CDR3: TGTGCCAGCACCCCCCCGGGTGAGGCCAGGGGATTAGGAAACACCATATATTTT. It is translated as CASTPPGEARGLGNTIYF.

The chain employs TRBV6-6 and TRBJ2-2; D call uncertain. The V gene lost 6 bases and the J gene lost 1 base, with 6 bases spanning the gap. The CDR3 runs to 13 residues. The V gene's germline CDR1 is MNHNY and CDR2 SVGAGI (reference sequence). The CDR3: CASRRRNTGELFF. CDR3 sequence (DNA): TGTGCCAGCAGACGGCGGAACACCGGGGAGCTGTTTTTT.

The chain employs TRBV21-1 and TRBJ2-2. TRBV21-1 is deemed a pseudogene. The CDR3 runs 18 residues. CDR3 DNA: TGTGCCAGCAGCCCCGGATCGGGGCTAGTTGGGGACACCGGGGAGCTGTTTTTT. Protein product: CASSPGSGLVGDTGELFF.

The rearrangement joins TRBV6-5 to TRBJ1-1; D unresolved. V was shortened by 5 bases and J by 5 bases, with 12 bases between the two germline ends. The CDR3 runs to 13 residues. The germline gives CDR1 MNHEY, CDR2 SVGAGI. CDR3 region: CASSEARGTEAFF. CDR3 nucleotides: TGTGCCAGCAGTGAAGCACGCGGAACTGAAGCTTTCTTT.

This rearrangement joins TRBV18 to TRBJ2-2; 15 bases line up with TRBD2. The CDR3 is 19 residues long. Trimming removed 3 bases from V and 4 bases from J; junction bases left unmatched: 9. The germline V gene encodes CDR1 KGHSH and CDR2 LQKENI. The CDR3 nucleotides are TGTGCCAGCTCACCGCCTCGGACTAGCGGGAGGGGGGGCACCGGGGAGCTGTTTTTT. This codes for CASSPPRTSGRGGTGELFF.

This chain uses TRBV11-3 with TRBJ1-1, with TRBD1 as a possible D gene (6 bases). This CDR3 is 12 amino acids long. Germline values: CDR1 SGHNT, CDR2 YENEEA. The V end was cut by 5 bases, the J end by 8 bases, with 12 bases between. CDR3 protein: CASSLDSREAFF. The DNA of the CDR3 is TGTGCCAGCAGCCTGGACAGCAGGGAAGCTTTCTTT.

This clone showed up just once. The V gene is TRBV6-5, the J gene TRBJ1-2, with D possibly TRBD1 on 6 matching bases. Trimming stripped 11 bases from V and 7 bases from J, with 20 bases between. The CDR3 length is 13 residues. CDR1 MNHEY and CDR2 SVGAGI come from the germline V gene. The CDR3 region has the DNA TGTGCCGCCCGACGGGGGGGCGGGAGTGGCTACACCTTC. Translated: CAARRGGGSGYTF.

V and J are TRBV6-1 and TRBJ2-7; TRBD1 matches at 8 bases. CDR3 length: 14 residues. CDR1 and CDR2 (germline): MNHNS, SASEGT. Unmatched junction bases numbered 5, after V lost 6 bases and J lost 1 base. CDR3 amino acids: CASRTRQGSYEQYF. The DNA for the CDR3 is TGTGCCAGCAGAACGAGACAGGGGTCCTACGAGCAGTACTTC.

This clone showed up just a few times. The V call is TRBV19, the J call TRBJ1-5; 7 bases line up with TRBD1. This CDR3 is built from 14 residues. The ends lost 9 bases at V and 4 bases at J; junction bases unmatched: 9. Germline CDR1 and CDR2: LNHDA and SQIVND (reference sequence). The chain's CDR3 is CASAGTVQNQPQHF. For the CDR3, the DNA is TGTGCCAGCGCCGGGACAGTCCAGAATCAGCCCCAGCATTTT.

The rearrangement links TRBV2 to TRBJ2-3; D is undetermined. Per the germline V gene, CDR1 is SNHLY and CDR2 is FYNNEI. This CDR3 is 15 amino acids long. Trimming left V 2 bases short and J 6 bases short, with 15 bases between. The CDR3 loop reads CASSERTLDLDTQYF. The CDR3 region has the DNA TGTGCCAGCAGTGAACGGACCCTAGACCTTGATACGCAGTATTTT.

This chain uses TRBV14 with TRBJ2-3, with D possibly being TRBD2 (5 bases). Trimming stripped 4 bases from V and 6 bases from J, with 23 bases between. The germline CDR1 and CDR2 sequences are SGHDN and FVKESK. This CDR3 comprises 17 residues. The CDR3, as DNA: TGTGCCAGCAGCCCGAGAGGACTCCTCCTCCTCGGGGATACGCAGTATTTT. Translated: CASSPRGLLLLGDTQYF.

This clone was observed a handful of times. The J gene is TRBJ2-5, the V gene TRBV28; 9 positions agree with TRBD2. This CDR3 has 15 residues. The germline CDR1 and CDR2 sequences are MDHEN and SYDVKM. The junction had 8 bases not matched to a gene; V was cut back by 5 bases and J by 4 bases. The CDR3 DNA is TGTGCCAGCAGTAATAGCGGGAGTGGAGGAGAGACCCAGTACTTC. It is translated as CASSNSGSGGETQYF.

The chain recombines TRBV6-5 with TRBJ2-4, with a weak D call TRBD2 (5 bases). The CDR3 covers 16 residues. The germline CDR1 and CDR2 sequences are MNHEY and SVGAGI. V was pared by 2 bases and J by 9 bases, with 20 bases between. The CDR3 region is CASSYARVDFGVIQYF. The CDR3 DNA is TGTGCCAGCAGTTACGCCCGGGTAGATTTCGGGGTCATTCAGTACTTC.

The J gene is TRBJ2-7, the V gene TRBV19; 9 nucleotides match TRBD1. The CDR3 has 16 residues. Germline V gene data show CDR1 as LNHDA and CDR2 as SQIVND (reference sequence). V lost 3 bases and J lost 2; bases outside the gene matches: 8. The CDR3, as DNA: TGTGCCAGTAGTATTCCAACCGGGACAGGGACCTACGAGCAGTACTTC. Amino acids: CASSIPTGTGTYEQYF.

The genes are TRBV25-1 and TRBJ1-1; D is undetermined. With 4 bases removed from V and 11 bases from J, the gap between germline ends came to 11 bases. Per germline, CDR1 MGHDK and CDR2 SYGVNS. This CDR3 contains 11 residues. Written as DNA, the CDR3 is TGTGCCAGCAGTGCTCTCCGGTTGGCTTTCTTT. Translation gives CASSALRLAFF. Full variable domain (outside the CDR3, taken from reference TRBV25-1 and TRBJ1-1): EADIYQTPRYLVIGTGKKITLECSQTMGHDKMYWYQQDPGMELHLIHYSYGVNSTEKGDLSSESTVSRIRTEHFPLTLESARPSHTSQYLCASSALRLAFFGQGTRLTVV.

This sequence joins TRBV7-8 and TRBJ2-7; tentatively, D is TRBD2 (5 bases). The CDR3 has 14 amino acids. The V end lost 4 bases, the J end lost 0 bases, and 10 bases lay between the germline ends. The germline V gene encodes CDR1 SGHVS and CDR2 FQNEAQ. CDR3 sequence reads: CASSSGLNSYEQYF. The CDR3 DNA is TGTGCCAGCAGCTCAGGACTGAACTCCTACGAGCAGTACTTC.

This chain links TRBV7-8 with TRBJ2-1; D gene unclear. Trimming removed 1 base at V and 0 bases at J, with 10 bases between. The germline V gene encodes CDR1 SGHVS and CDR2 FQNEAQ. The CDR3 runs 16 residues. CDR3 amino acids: CASSLVTSSSYNEQFF. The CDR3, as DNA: TGTGCCAGCAGCTTAGTGACATCAAGCTCCTACAATGAGCAGTTCTTC.

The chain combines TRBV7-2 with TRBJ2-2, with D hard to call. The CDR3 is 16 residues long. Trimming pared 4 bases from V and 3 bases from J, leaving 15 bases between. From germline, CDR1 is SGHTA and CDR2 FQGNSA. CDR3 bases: TGTGCCAGCAGCTCAATCGTAGGGTCTGACACCGGGGAGCTGTTTTTT. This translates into CASSSIVGSDTGELFF.

The CDR3 loop is CASSIGGEQYF. CDR3 in DNA: TGTGCCAGTAGTATAGGGGGGGAGCAGTACTTC. The chain couples TRBV19 to TRBJ2-7; D possibly uses TRBD1 or TRBD2 (5 bases each). The CDR3 covers 11 residues. Germline V gene sequence: CDR1 LNHDA, CDR2 SQIVND (reference sequence). V was clipped by 1 base and J by 7 bases, with 5 bases between them. Full variable domain (remainder filled in from reference TRBV19 and TRBJ2-7): DGGITQSPKYLFRKEGQNVTLSCEQNLNHDAMYWYRQDPGQGLRLIYYSQIVNDFQKGDIAEGYSVSREKKESFPLTVTSAQKNPTAFYLCASSIGGEQYFGPGTRLTVT.

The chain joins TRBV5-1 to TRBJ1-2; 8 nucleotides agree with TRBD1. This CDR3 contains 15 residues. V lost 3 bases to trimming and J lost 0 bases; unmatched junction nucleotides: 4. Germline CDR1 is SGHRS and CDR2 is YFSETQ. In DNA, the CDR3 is TGCGCCAGCAGCTATGGACAGGGAACTAACTATGGCTACACCTTC. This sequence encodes CASSYGQGTNYGYTF.

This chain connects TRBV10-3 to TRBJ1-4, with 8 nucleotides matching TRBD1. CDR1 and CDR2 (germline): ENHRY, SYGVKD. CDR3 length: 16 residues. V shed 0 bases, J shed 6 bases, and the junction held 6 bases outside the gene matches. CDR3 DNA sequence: TGTGCCATCAGTGAGTCGATGGCAGGGGGCGATGAAAAACTGTTTTTT. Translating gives CAISESMAGGDEKLFF.

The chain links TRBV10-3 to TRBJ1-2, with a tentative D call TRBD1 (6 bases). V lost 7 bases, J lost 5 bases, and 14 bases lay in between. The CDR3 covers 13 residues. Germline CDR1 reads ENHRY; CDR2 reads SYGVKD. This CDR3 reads CAINVAGVYGYTF. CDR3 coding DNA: TGTGCCATCAATGTCGCAGGGGTTTATGGCTACACCTTC.

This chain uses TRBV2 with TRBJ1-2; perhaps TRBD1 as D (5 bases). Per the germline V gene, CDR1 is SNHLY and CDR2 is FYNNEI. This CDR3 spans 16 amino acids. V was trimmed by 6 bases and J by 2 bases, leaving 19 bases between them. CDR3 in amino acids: CASRLRVGRLNYGYTF. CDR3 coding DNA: TGTGCCAGCAGGCTAAGGGTGGGGCGACTCAACTATGGCTACACCTTC.

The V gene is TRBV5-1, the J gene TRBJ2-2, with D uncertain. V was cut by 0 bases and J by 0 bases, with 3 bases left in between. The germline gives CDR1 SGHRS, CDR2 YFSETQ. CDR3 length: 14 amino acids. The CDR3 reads CASSLVANTGELFF. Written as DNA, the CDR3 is TGCGCCAGCAGCTTGGTCGCGAACACCGGGGAGCTGTTTTTT.